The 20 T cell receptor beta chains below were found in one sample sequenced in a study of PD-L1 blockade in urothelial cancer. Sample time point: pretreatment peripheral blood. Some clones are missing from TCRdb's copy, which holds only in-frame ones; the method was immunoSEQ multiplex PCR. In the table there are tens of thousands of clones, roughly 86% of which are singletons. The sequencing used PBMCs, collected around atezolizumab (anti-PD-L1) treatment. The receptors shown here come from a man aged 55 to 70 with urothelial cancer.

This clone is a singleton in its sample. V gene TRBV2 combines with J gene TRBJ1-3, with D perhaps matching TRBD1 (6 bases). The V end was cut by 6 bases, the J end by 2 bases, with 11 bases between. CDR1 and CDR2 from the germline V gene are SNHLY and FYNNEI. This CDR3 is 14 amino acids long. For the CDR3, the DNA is TGTGCCAGCAGCGTGGGGGCGGCTGGAAACACCATATATTTT. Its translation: CASSVGAAGNTIYF.

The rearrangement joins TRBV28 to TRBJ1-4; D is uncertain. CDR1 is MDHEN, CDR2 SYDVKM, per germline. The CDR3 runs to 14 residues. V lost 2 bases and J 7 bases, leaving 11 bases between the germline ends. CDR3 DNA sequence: TGTGCCAGCAGTTTAAAGCCTCGGGGTGAAAAACTGTTTTTT. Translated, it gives CASSLKPRGEKLFF.

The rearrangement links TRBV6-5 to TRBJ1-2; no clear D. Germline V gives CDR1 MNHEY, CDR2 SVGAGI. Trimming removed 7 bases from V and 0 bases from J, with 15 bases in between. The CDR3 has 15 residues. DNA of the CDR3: TGTGCCAGCATGGGAGGCGGCCTAGCTAACTATGGCTACACCTTC. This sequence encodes CASMGGGLANYGYTF.

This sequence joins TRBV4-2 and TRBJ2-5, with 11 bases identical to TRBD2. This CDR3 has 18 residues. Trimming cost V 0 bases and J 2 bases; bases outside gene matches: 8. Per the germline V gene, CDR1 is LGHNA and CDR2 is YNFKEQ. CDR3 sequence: CASSQDLLLAGDQETQYF. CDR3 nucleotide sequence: TGTGCCAGCAGCCAAGATCTCTTACTAGCGGGGGATCAAGAGACCCAGTACTTC.

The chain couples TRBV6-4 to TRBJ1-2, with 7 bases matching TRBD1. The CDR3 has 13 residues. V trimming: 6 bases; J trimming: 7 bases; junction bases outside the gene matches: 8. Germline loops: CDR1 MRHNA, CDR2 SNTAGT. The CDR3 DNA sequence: TGTGCCAGCAGCGCCGACAGGGACTCTGGCTACACCTTC. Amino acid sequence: CASSADRDSGYTF.

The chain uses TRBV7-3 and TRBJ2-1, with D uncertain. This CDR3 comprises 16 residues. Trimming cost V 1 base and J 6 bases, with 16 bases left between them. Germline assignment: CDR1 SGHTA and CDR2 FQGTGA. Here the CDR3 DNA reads TGTGCCAGCAGCTTAATGTCGGCCGGAAGGAGCAATGAGCAGTTCTTC. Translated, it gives CASSLMSAGRSNEQFF.

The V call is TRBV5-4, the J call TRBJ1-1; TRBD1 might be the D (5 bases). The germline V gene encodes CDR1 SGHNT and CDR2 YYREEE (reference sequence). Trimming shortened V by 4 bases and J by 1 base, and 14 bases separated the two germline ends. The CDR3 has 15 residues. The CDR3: CASSREWGGNTEAFF. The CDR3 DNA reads TGTGCCAGCAGCCGAGAGTGGGGGGGGAACACTGAAGCTTTCTTT.

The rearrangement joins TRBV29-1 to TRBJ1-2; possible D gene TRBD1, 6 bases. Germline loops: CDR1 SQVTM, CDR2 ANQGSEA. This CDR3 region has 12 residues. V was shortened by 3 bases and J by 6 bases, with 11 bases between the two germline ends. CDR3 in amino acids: CSVEGASHGYTF. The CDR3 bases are TGCAGCGTTGAGGGGGCGTCACATGGCTACACCTTC.

The CDR3 is CASSFSGGSNEQFF. The CDR3 region has the DNA TGTGCCAGCAGCTTTAGCGGGGGGTCGAATGAGCAGTTCTTC. This sequence joins TRBV5-4 and TRBJ2-1; TRBD2 aligns across 10 bases. V gave up 2 bases and J gave up 7 bases; unmatched junction bases: 3. The germline CDR1 and CDR2 sequences are SGHNT and YYREEE (reference sequence). The CDR3 is 14 residues long.

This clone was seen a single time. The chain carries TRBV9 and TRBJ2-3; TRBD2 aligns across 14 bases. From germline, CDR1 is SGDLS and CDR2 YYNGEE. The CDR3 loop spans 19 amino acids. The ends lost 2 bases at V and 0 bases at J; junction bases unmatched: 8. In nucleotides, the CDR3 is TGTGCCAGCAGCGTCCGGGGGGGGACTAGCGGGGGAAGCACAGATACGCAGTATTTT. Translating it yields CASSVRGGTSGGSTDTQYF.

The CDR3 here is CASRTVNTEAFF. The CDR3 DNA reads TGTGCCAGCAGGACAGTGAACACTGAAGCTTTCTTT. The J gene is TRBJ1-1, the V gene TRBV28; the D gene is possibly TRBD1 (5 bases). This CDR3 region has 12 residues. With 6 bases removed from V and 0 bases from J, the gap between germline ends came to 5 bases. Germline lookup yields CDR1 MDHEN and CDR2 SYDVKM.

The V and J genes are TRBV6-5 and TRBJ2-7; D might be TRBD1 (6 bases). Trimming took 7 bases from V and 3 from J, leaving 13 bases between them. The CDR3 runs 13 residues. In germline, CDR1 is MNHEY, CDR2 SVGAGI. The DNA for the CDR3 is TGTGCCAGCACTACGGGACATTTCTACGAGCAGTACTTC. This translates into CASTTGHFYEQYF.

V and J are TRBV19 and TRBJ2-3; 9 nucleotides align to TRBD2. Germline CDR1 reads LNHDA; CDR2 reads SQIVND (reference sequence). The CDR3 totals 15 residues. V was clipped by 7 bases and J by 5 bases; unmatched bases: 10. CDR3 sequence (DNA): TGTGCCAGTAAGGACCAGCGGGGGGCTGGAGATACGCAGTATTTT. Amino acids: CASKDQRGAGDTQYF.

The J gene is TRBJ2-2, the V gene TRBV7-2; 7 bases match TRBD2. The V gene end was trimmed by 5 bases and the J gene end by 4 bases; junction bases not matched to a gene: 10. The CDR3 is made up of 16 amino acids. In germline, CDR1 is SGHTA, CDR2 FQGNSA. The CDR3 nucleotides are TGTGCCAGCAGCCCTAGGGTTTTAGCGGGCACCGGGGAGCTGTTTTTT. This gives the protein CASSPRVLAGTGELFF.

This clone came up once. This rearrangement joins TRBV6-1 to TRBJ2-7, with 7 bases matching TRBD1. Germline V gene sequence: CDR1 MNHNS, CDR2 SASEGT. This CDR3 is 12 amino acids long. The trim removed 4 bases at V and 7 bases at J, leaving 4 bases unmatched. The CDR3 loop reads CASSVDRVEQYF. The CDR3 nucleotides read TGTGCCAGCAGTGTAGACAGGGTTGAGCAGTACTTC.

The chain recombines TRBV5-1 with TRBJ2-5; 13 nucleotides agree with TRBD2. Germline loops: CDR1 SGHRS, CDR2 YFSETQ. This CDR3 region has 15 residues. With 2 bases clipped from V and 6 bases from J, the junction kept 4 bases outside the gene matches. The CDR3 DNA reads TGCGCCAGCAGCTTCGGACTAGCGGGGGCTCAGACCCAGTACTTC. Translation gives CASSFGLAGAQTQYF.

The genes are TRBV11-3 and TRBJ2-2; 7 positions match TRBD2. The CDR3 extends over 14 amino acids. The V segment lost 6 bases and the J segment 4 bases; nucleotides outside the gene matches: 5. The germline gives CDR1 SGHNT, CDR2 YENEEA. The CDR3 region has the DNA TGTGCCAGCAGAAGCGGGGTACCCACCGGGGAGCTGTTTTTT. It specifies CASRSGVPTGELFF.

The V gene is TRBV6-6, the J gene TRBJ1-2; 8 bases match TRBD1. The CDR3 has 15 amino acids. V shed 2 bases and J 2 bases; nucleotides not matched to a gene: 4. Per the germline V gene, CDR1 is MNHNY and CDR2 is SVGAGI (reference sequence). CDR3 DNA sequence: TGTGCCAGCAGTTACGGACAGGGAAGCAACTATGGCTACACCTTC. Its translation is CASSYGQGSNYGYTF.

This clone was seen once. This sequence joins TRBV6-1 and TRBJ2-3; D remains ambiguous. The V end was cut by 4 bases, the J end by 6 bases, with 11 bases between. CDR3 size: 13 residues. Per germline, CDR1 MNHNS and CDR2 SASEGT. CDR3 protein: CASSASIADTQYF. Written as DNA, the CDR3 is TGTGCCAGCAGTGCGTCAATTGCGGATACGCAGTATTTT.

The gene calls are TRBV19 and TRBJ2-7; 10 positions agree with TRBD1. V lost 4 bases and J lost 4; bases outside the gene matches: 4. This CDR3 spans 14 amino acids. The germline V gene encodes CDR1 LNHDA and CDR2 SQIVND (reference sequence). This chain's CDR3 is CASSRDRGRYEQYF. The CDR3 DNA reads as TGTGCCAGTAGTAGAGACAGGGGGCGGTACGAGCAGTACTTC. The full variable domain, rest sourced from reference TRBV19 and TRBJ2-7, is DGGITQSPKYLFRKEGQNVTLSCEQNLNHDAMYWYRQDPGQGLRLIYYSQIVNDFQKGDIAEGYSVSREKKESFPLTVTSAQKNPTAFYLCASSRDRGRYEQYFGPGTRLTVT.